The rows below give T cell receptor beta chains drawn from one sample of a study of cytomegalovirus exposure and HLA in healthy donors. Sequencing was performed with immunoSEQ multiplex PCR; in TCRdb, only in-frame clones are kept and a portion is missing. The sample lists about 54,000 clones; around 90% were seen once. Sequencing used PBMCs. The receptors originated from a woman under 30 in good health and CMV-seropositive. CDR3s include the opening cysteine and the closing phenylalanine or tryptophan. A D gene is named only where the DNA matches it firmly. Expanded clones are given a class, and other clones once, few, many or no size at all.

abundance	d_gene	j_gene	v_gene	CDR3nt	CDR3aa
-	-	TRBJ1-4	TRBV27	TGTGCCAGCAGCCGCCCAACAGGAAAACTGTTTTTT	CASSRPTGKLFF
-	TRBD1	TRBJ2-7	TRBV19	TGTGCCAGTAGTATGGGCACAGGGGGCCCCTACGAGCAGTACTTC	CASSMGTGGPYEQYF
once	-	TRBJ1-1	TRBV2	TGTGCCAGCAGTGAATACAGGGCCACTGAAGCTTTCTTT	CASSEYRATEAFF
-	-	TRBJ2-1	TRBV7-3	TGTGCCAGCAGCCCAACGCCGGACAATGAGCAGTTCTTC	CASSPTPDNEQFF
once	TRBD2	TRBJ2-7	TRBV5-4	TGTGCCAGCAGCTTGGACGCGGGAGAACTACGGGAGCAGTACTTC	CASSLDAGELREQYF
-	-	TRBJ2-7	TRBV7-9	TGTGCCAGCAGTCCTTCAGGGGCAGCTAACGAGCAGTACTTC	CASSPSGAANEQYF
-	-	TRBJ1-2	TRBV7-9	TGTGCCAGCAGCATAGAGGGGGGGCCGGGTGGCTACACCTTC	CASSIEGGPGGYTF
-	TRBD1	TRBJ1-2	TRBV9	TGTGCCAGCAGCGGACTACCGGGACAGGCGAACTATGGCTACACCTTC	CASSGLPGQANYGYTF
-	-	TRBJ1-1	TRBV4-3	TGCGCCAGCAGCCAAGATGCTCAGGGTACCACTGAAGCTTTCTTT	CASSQDAQGTTEAFF
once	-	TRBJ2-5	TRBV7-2	TGTGCCAGCAGCTTAGGGTGGAGAGAGACCCAGTACTTC	CASSLGWRETQYF
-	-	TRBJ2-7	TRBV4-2	TGTGCCATCAGCCGGGACACCGGGTACGAGCAGTACTTC	CAISRDTGYEQYF
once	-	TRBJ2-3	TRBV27	TGTGCCAGCAGTCCTCCCATCGGTACAGATACGCAGTATTTT	CASSPPIGTDTQYF
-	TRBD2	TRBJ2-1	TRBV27	TGTGCCAGCAGTAAGGGACTAGCGGGGGGGATTAGCAATGAGCAGTTCTTC	CASSKGLAGGISNEQFF
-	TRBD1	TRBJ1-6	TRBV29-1	TGCAGCGTTGCTGGGACAGGACCTAATTCACCCCTCCACTTT	CSVAGTGPNSPLHF
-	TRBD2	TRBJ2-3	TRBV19	TGTGCCAGTATGCGGGGGGAAAGCACAGATACGCAGTATTTT	CASMRGESTDTQYF
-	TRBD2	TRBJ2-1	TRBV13	TGTGCCAGCAGCTTATGGACTAGCGGGGGTTCCCTGAGGAATGAGCAGTTCTTC	CASSLWTSGGSLRNEQFF
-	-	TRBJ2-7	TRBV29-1	TGCAGCGCCCTGGCCGGGCAGGGTACCTACGAGCAGTACTTC	CSALAGQGTYEQYF
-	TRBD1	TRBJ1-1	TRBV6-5	TGTGCCAGCAGTTACTCGGGACAGGGCTCTGAAGCTTTCTTT	CASSYSGQGSEAFF
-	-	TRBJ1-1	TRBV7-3	TGTGCCAGCAGCTTAATGGCAGGGGACACTGAAGCTTTCTTT	CASSLMAGDTEAFF
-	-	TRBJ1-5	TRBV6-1	TGTGCCAGCAGTCAATCAAATCAGCCCCAGCATTTT	CASSQSNQPQHF
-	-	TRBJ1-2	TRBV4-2	TGTGCCAGCAGCCAAGAGCTATTGCGTGGAGGGGCCTATGGCTACACCTTC	CASSQELLRGGAYGYTF
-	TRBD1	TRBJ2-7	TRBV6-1	TGTGCCAGCAGTGACAATCCGGGACAGGCGAACGAGCAGTACTTC	CASSDNPGQANEQYF